This T cell receptor (beta chain) was sequenced in a study of CD8 T cells in ankylosing spondylitis. General study points: It appeared that ankylosing spondylitis blood was characterized by a TCR beta motif of roughly 8 highly homologous variants. According to the report, clones linked to the disease were significantly enriched in matched synovial fluid samples taken from ankylosing spondylitis patients.

The authors made TCR beta libraries by quantitative 5'-RACE with molecular barcodes. TCRdb passed the 5' RACE reads through MiXCR, listing each CDR3 protein once. Here the sample spans more than 250,000 distinct CDR3 sequences, 11% being singletons. The CDR3 covers 14 residues. The germline CDR1 and CDR2 sequences are DFQATT and SNEGSKA (reference sequence). Trimming removed 6 bases from V and 0 bases from J, with 12 bases in between. This clonotype was recorded at least ten times. Its antigen is currently unknown. Sequenced: blood, either unsorted or a sorted T cell fraction (not recorded which). J is TRBJ1-5 and V is TRBV20-1; no firm D call. This TCR was sampled from a female donor with ankylosing spondylitis or in good health (not recorded which). For the CDR3, the DNA is TGCAGTGCAACGACGGCATATAGCAATCAGCCCCAGCATTTT. This encodes CSATTAYSNQPQHF.